The 3 T cell receptor beta chains below were found in one sample sequenced in a study of cytomegalovirus exposure and HLA in healthy donors (dated by TCRdb to about 2017). Library creation used the immunoSEQ multiplex PCR assay. For the multiplex PCR, a mixture combining 60 forward primers for TCR Vbeta segments and 13 reverse primers for TCR Jbeta segments was used. TCRdb retrieved this table from immuneACCESS and kept in-frame rearrangements only. Not all clones are present; in checked studies, unresolved V genes account for under half, and no reason is known for the remainder. This sample holds 95,000 to 150,000 clones; around 84% were observed only once. 3.3% of the sample rests with the top ten. Sequencing was carried out using PBMCs. These receptors were obtained from a woman aged 30 to 39 in good health and CMV-seropositive.

The rearrangement links TRBV11-2 to TRBJ2-5; unclear D gene. The V gene's germline CDR1 is SGHAT and CDR2 FQNNGV. V lost 6 bases to trimming and J lost 3 bases, with 11 bases between them. The CDR3 spans 13 residues. Here the CDR3 reads CASRPVLEETQYF. CDR3 sequence (DNA): TGTGCCAGCAGGCCGGTGCTAGAAGAGACCCAGTACTTC.

This rearrangement joins TRBV6-1 to TRBJ1-2; weak D call: TRBD1 (5 bases). Germline V gene lookup returns CDR1 MNHNS and CDR2 SASEGT. The V gene lost 2 bases and the J gene lost 5 bases, with 21 bases spanning the gap. The CDR3 consists of 17 residues. CDR3 residues: CASSETPVTGREYGYTF. The CDR3 nucleotides are TGTGCCAGCAGTGAAACGCCGGTAACAGGTCGAGAGTATGGCTACACCTTC.

This chain joins TRBV10-3 and TRBJ1-1, with D unclear. Trimming pared 0 bases from V and 4 bases from J, leaving 12 bases between. This CDR3 is built from 15 residues. The germline V gene has CDR1 ENHRY and CDR2 SYGVKD. CDR3 in amino acids: CAISESNSRITEAFF. The CDR3 DNA sequence: TGTGCCATCAGTGAGTCGAATTCCAGGATCACTGAAGCTTTCTTT.